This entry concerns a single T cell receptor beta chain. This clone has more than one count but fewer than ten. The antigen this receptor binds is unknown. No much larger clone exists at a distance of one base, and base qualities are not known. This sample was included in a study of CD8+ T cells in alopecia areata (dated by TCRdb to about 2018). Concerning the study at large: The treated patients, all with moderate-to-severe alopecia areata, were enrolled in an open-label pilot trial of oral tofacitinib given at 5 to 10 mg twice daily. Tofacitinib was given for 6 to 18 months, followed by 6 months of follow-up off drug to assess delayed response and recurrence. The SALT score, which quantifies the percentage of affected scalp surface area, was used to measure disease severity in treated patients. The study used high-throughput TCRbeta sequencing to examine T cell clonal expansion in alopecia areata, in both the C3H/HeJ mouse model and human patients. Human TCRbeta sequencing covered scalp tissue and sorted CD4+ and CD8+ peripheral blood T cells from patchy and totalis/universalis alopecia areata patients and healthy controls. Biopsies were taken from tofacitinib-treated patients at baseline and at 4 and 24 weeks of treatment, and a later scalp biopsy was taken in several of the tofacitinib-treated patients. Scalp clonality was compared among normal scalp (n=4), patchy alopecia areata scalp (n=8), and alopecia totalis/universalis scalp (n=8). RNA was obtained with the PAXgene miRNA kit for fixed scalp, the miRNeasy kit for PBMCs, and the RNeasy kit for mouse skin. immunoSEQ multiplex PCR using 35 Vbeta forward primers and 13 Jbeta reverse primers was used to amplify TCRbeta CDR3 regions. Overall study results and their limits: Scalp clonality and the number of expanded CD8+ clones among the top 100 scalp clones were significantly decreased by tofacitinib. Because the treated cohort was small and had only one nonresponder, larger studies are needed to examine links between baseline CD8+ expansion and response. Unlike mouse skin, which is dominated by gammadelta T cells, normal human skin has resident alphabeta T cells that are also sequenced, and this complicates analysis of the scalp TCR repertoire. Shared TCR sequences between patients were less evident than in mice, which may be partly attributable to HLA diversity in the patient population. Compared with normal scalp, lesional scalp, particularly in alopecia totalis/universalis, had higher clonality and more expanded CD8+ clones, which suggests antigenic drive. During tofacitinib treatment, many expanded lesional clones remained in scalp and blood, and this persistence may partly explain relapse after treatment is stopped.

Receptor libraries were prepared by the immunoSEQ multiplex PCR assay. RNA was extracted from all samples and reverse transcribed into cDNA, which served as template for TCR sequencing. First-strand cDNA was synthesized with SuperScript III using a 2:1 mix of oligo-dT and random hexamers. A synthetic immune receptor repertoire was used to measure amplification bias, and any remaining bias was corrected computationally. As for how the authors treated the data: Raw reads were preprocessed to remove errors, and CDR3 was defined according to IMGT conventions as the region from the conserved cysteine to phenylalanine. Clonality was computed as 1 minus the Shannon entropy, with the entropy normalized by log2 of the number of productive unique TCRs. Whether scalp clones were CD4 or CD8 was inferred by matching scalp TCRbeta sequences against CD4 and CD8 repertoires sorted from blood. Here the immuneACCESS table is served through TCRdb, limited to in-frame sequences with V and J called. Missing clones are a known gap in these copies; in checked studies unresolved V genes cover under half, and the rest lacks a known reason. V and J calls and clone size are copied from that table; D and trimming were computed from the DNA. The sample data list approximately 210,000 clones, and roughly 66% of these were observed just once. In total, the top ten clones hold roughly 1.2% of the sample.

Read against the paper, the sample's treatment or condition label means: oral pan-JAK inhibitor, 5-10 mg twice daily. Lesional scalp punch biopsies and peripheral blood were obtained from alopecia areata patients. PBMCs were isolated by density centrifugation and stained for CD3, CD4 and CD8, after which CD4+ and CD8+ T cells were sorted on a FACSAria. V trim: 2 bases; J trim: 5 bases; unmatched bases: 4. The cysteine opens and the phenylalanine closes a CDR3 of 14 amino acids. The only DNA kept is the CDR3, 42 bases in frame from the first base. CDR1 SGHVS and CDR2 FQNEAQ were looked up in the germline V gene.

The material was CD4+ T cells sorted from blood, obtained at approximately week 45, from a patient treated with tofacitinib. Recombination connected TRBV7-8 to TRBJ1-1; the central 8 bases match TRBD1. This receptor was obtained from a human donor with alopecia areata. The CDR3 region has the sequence CASSLTGGRTEAFF. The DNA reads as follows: TGTGCCAGCAGCTTAACAGGGGGAAGAACTGAAGCTTTCTTT.